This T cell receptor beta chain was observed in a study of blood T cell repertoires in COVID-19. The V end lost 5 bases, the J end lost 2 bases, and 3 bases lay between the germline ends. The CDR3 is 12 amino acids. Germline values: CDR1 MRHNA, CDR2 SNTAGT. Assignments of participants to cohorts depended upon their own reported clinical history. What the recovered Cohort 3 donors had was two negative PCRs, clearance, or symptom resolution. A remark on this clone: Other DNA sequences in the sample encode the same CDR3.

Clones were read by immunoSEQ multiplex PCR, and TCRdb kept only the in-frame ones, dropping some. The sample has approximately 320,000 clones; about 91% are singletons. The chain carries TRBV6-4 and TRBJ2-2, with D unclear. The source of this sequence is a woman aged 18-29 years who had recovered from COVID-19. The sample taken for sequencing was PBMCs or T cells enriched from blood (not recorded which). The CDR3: CASSPNTGELFF. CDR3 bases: TGTGCCAGCAGTCCAAACACCGGGGAGCTGTTTTTT.